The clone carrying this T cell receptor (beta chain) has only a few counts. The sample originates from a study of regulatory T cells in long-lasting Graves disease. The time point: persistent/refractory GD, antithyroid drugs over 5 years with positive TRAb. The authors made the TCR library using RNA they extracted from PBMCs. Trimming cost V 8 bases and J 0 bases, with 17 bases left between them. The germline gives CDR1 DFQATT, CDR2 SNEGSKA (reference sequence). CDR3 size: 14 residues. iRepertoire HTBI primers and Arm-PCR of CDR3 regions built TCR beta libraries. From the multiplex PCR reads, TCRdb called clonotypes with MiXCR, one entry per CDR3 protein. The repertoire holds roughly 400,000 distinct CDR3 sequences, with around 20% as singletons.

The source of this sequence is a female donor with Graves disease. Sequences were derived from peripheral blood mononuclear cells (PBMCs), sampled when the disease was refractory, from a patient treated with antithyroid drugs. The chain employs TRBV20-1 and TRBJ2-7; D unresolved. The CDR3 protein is CSPSRPKISYEQYF. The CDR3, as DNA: TGCAGTCCATCGCGCCCGAAGATCTCCTACGAGCAGTACTTC.